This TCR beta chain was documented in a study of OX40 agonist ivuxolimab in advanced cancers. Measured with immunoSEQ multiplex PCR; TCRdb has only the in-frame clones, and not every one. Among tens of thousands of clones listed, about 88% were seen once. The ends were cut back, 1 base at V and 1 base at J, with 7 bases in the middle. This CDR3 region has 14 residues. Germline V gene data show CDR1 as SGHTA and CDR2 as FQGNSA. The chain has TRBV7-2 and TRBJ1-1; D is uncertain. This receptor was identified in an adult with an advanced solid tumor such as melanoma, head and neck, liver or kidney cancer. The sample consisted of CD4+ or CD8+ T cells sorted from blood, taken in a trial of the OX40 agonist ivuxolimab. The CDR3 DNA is TGTGCCAGCAGCTTAGACCGGTGGAACACTGAAGCTTTCTTT. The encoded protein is CASSLDRWNTEAFF.